Given below is one T cell receptor (beta chain) in context. The data are from a study of blood T cell repertoires in COVID-19. Turning to the study itself: COVID-19 samples collected from the United States, Italy and Spain covered acute and convalescent phases. The analysed material was cDNA or gDNA that came from T cells, B-cell-depleted T cells, or PBMCs.

V shed 0 bases, J shed 3 bases, and the junction held 4 bases outside the gene matches. The CDR3 loop spans 15 amino acids. Germline values: CDR1 SGHKS, CDR2 YYEKEE (reference sequence). In the source study's methods: Estimated nucleated cell counts came from reference gene primer amplification. Clones were sequenced by immunoSEQ multiplex PCR, and TCRdb holds only the in-frame ones, with some missing. V and J calls and clone size are as listed in that table; D and trimming were resolved from the DNA. Of around 170,000 clones in the sample, nearly 90% are singletons; the top ten hold 1.5% to 2%. J is TRBJ2-3 and V is TRBV5-5, with 7 bases that match TRBD2. The receptor comes from a man aged 18 to 29 who had recovered from COVID-19. The sequenced material came from peripheral blood. The CDR3 spells CASSLAGGRTDTQYF. The CDR3 coding sequence is TGTGCCAGCAGCTTGGCTGGCGGGAGAACAGATACGCAGTATTTT.